These 13 T cell receptor beta chains originate from one sample sequenced in a study of technical replicates of blood from several donors (TCRdb year 2017). The library relied on the immunoSEQ multiplex PCR assay. This is the immuneACCESS table as TCRdb keeps it, with only in-frame sequences that have V and J called. A part of the clones is gone; compared with another copy, unresolved V genes explain less than half, and the rest is unexplained. Recorded for this sample are tens of thousands of clones; 95% of them occurred a single time. 0.25% to 0.3% of the sample lies in the top ten. Sequenced material: T cells isolated from PBMCs. These receptor sequences come from a human donor in good health.

V gene TRBV7-6 combines with J gene TRBJ2-1; 11 bases are shared with TRBD2. With V trimmed by 2 bases and J by 7 bases, 7 bases remained unmatched. Germline V gene data show CDR1 as SGHVS and CDR2 as FNYEAQ. CDR3 length: 16 amino acids. CDR3: CASSLLGGLAANEQFF. Written as DNA, the CDR3 is TGTGCCAGCAGCTTATTAGGGGGACTAGCGGCAAATGAGCAGTTCTTC.

This chain links TRBV4-1 with TRBJ1-1, with 10 bases lining up with TRBD1. In germline, CDR1 is MGHRA, CDR2 YSYEKL. With 5 bases clipped from V and 3 bases from J, the junction kept 6 bases outside the gene matches. The CDR3 has 15 amino acids. Written as DNA, the CDR3 is TGCGCCAGCAGCGGGGACAGGGGTTTGCACACTGAAGCTTTCTTT. The encoded protein is CASSGDRGLHTEAFF.

The chain carries TRBV19 and TRBJ2-1; 8 bases are shared with TRBD2. The CDR3 is 14 residues long. The V segment lost 2 bases and the J segment 8 bases; nucleotides outside the gene matches: 5. Per germline, CDR1 LNHDA and CDR2 SQIVND (reference sequence). CDR3 coding DNA: TGTGCCAGTAGTATAAGCGGGAGTAGGCATGAGCAGTTCTTC. Protein product: CASSISGSRHEQFF.

The genes are TRBV19 and TRBJ2-7, with 7 bases that match TRBD2. The CDR3 sequence is 13 residues long. Germline loops: CDR1 LNHDA, CDR2 SQIVND (reference sequence). V shed 3 bases, J shed 2 bases, and the junction held 1 base outside the gene matches. This CDR3 reads CASSIGLAYEQYF. In DNA form, the CDR3 reads TGTGCCAGTAGTATTGGACTAGCCTACGAGCAGTACTTC. Based on the CDR3 plus reference TRBV19 and TRBJ2-7, the full variable domain is DGGITQSPKYLFRKEGQNVTLSCEQNLNHDAMYWYRQDPGQGLRLIYYSQIVNDFQKGDIAEGYSVSREKKESFPLTVTSAQKNPTAFYLCASSIGLAYEQYFGPGTRLTVT.

V is TRBV7-6 and J is TRBJ1-1; D remains ambiguous. CDR3 length equals 13 residues. V lost 6 bases, J lost 2 bases, and 10 bases lay in between. Germline loops: CDR1 SGHVS, CDR2 FNYEAQ. CDR3 in DNA: TGTGCCAGCAGTGGGAGGGTAAACACTGAAGCTTTCTTT. It encodes CASSGRVNTEAFF.

The rearrangement uses TRBV7-3 and TRBJ2-5; TRBD2 might be the D (7 bases). The CDR3 is made up of 14 amino acids. Looked up from germline, CDR1 is SGHTA and CDR2 is FQGTGA. Between the trimmed V and J ends, which lost 5 bases and 3 bases, there was a span of 13 bases. CDR3 sequence reads: CASSPLGGEETQYF. The CDR3 region has the DNA TGTGCCAGCAGCCCCCTAGGGGGGGAAGAGACCCAGTACTTC.

V and J are TRBV5-6 and TRBJ1-2, with D unresolved. V was shortened by 2 bases and J by 0 bases, with 8 bases between the two germline ends. CDR1 SGHDT and CDR2 YYEEEE come from the germline V gene. The CDR3 extends over 14 amino acids. CDR3 DNA sequence: TGTGCCAGCAGCTTCGAGGGATCTAACTATGGCTACACCTTC. It codes for CASSFEGSNYGYTF.

The chain has TRBV6-5 and TRBJ2-7; D is undetermined. Trimming removed 10 bases from V and 6 bases from J, with 22 bases in between. From germline, CDR1 is MNHEY and CDR2 SVGAGI. The length of the CDR3 is 14 residues. The CDR3 coding sequence is TGTGCCACCTCCTATTCCCCCCATCGGTCCGAGCAGTACTTC. It is translated as CATSYSPHRSEQYF.

This clone was recorded only once. The chain joins TRBV4-1 to TRBJ2-2; D may be TRBD1 (5 bases). Trimming cost V 2 bases and J 7 bases, with 14 bases left between them. The CDR3 has 15 amino acids. Germline CDR1 and CDR2: MGHRA and YSYEKL. The CDR3 is CASSQPFRQNGELFF. The CDR3 coding sequence is TGCGCCAGCAGCCAACCCTTCAGACAGAACGGGGAGCTGTTTTTT.

The V gene is TRBV15, the J gene TRBJ1-6, with 7 bases lining up with TRBD1. The V segment lost 8 bases and the J segment 4 bases; nucleotides outside the gene matches: 2. Looked up from germline, CDR1 is LNHNV and CDR2 is YYDKDF (reference sequence). The CDR3 sequence is 13 residues long. In nucleotides, the CDR3 is TGTGCCACCGGGGGACAGTATAATTCACCCCTCCACTTT. Its translation: CATGGQYNSPLHF.

This clone was observed a single time. V usage is TRBV28 and J usage is TRBJ2-1; 10 bases are a match to TRBD2. Germline V gives CDR1 MDHEN, CDR2 SYDVKM. The J segment lost 7 bases and the V segment lost 2 bases, leaving 8 bases of the junction unmatched. The CDR3 runs to 16 residues. The DNA of the CDR3 is TGTGCCAGCAGTTTAGGTCGTCTAGCGGGAGTTAATGAGCAGTTCTTC. It is translated as CASSLGRLAGVNEQFF.

The genes are TRBV7-8 and TRBJ1-2; 7 nucleotides align to TRBD1. The CDR3 covers 16 residues. Germline CDR1 SGHVS, CDR2 FQNEAQ. The V and J ends lost 5 bases and 6 bases, in that order; junction bases with no gene match: 15. CDR3 bases: TGTGCCAGCAGCCCGCACCGACAGGGAGCAGCGGATGGCTACACCTTC. This gives the protein CASSPHRQGAADGYTF.

V is TRBV10-3 and J is TRBJ1-4, with D uncertain. The CDR3 has 15 residues. V dropped 10 bases and J dropped 2 bases, with 17 bases sitting between them. Germline lookup yields CDR1 ENHRY and CDR2 SYGVKD. CDR3 residues: CASKAESGTNEKLFF. DNA for the CDR3: TGTGCCAGCAAAGCGGAATCGGGCACTAATGAAAAACTGTTTTTT.